The source of this TCR beta chain is a study of T cell changes during pregnancy in multiple sclerosis. Repertoires were generated with immunoSEQ multiplex PCR, while TCRdb's copy carries only in-frame clones and drops some. The sample yields more than 55,000 clones, 91% seen once. This clonotype was sampled from a female donor in good health, enrolled as a control in a pregnancy study. The sample was peripheral blood, taken after pregnancy.

The CDR3 here is CASSFLIGQNTEAFF. The CDR3 DNA follows: TGTGCCAGCAGCTTCCTAATCGGACAGAACACTGAAGCTTTCTTT. This chain uses TRBV7-6 with TRBJ1-1; tentative D call: TRBD1 (5 bases). Germline CDR1 reads SGHVS; CDR2 reads FNYEAQ. This CDR3 region has 15 residues. Trimming took 3 bases from V and 1 from J, leaving 12 bases between them.